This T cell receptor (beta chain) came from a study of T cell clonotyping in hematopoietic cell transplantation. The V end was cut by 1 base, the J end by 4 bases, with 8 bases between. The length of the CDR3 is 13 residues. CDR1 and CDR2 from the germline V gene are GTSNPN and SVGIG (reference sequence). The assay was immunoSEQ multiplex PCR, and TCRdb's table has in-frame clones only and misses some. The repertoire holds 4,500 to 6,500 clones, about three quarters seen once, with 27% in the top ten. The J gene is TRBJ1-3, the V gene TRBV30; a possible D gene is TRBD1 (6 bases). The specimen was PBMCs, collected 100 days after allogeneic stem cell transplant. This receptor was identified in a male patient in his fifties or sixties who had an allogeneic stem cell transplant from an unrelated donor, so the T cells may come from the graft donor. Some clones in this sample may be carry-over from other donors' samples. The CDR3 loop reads CAWSAGVGNTIYF. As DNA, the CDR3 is TGTGCCTGGAGTGCAGGGGTGGGAAACACCATATATTTT.